This TCR beta chain was documented in a study of chemoradiotherapy in HPV16-positive cancers. CDR1 is LGHNA, CDR2 YSLEER, per germline. Deletions cut 0 bases from V and 3 bases from J, with 15 bases between. CDR3 length: 16 residues. As for this clone: Its antigen is still unknown.

Sequenced by immunoSEQ multiplex PCR; TCRdb stores in-frame clones only, minus some. The table includes about 1,200 clones, around 83% detected once. Study-wide points: During treatment, candidate HPV-specific clones and E7-related motifs expanded in tumor. HPV-responsive T-cell expansion during chemoradiotherapy was linked to improved recurrence-free survival in HPV16-positive patients.

The chain carries TRBV4-3 and TRBJ2-7; maybe TRBD2 (5 bases). The source is a human donor with HPV-associated anogenital cancer. The sequencing used tumor tissue, collected from a patient who underwent chemoradiotherapy. The CDR3 DNA reads as TGCGCCAGCAGCCAAGATAGGGCCAGCGGCAACTACGAGCAGTACTTC. Amino acid sequence: CASSQDRASGNYEQYF.